This TCR beta chain was identified during a study of early T cells in non-severe SARS-CoV-2 infection. Looking at the study overall: The sequenced material was bulk RNA from unsorted whole blood, and its chains were unpaired.

V lost 4 bases and J 2 bases, leaving 12 bases between the germline ends. Germline V gene data show CDR1 as LNHDA and CDR2 as SQIVND (reference sequence). The CDR3 length is 15 residues. Points on this clonotype: The target antigen is unknown.

Study-wide points: VDJdb-based annotation leaned toward anti-spike CD8 responses and missed private and CD4 specificities.

The TCR library protocol attached unique molecular identifiers to the individual cDNA molecules. TCRdb re-called the 5' RACE reads through MiXCR, storing one row per CDR3 protein. The data show approximately 77,000 distinct CDR3 sequences, around 12% seen once. The V gene is TRBV19, the J gene TRBJ2-1; D unclear. This TCR derives from an adult who was a healthcare worker with PCR-confirmed SARS-CoV-2 infection or an uninfected control (not recorded which). The donor label of this sample is uncertain. Material: whole blood, obtained at baseline. The CDR3 is CASSTSSVTYNEQFF. DNA for the CDR3: TGTGCCAGTAGTACCTCCTCGGTTACCTACAATGAGCAGTTCTTC. Combining the CDR3 with reference TRBV19 and TRBJ2-1 gives the whole variable domain DGGITQSPKYLFRKEGQNVTLSCEQNLNHDAMYWYRQDPGQGLRLIYYSQIVNDFQKGDIAEGYSVSREKKESFPLTVTSAQKNPTAFYLCASSTSSVTYNEQFFGPGTRLTVL.